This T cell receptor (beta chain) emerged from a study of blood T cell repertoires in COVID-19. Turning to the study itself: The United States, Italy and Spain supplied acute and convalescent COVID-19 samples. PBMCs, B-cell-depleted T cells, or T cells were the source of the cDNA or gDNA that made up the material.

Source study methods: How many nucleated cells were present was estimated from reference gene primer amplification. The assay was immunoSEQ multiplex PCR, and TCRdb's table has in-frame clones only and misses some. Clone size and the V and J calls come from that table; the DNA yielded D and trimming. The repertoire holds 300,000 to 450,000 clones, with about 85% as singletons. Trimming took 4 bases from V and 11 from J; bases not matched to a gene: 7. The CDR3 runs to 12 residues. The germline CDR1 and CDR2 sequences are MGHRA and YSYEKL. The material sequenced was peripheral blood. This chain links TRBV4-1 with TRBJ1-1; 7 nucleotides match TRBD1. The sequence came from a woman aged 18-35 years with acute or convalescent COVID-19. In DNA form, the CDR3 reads TGCGCCAGCAGCCCTCAGGGGGAGGATGCTTTCTTT. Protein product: CASSPQGEDAFF.